A single sample is the source of the 20 T cell receptor beta chains below, sequenced in a study of CD8 T cells in ankylosing spondylitis. General observations from the study: Within ankylosing spondylitis blood, a TCR beta motif made up of eight highly homologous variants appeared to be characteristic.

Antigens of these TCRs are unknown. TCRdb called the 5' RACE reads again in MiXCR, with one record for every CDR3 protein. Here the sample spans 700,000 to 850,000 distinct CDR3 sequences, 12% being singletons. Material: blood, either unsorted or a sorted T cell fraction (not recorded which). The source is a male donor with ankylosing spondylitis.

This clonotype has a count of ten or more. V and J are TRBV10-3 and TRBJ2-6; D not resolved. This CDR3 is built from 14 residues. Trimming pared 4 bases from V and 6 bases from J, leaving 10 bases between. CDR1 is ENHRY, CDR2 SYGVKD, per germline. The CDR3 DNA follows: TGTGCCATCAGTGGAAATTACGTGGCCAACGTCCTGACTTTC. This encodes CAISGNYVANVLTF.

The rearrangement links TRBV20-1 to TRBJ1-3; D gene ambiguous. The germline CDR1 and CDR2 sequences are DFQATT and SNEGSKA (reference sequence). Trimming removed 0 bases at V and 4 bases at J, with 10 bases between. There are 14 residues in the CDR3. CDR3 DNA: TGCAGTGCTAGAGATCAAGGGTTGGGAAACACCATATATTTT. The encoded protein is CSARDQGLGNTIYF.

This clonotype came up a few times. The V gene is TRBV11-2, the J gene TRBJ2-1; D is unclear. V was cut by 5 bases and J by 6 bases, with 17 bases left in between. Per the germline V gene, CDR1 is SGHAT and CDR2 is FQNNGV. The CDR3 runs 15 residues. The CDR3 sequence: CASSPRARSGNEQFF. CDR3 sequence (DNA): TGTGCCAGCAGCCCAAGAGCCAGGTCGGGCAATGAGCAGTTCTTC. The whole variable domain, remainder taken from reference TRBV11-2 and TRBJ2-1, is EAGVAQSPRYKIIEKRQSVAFWCNPISGHATLYWYQQILGQGPKLLIQFQNNGVVDDSQLPKDRFSAERLKGVDSTLKIQPAKLEDSAVYLCASSPRARSGNEQFFGPGTRLTVL.

The rearrangement uses TRBV12-3 or TRBV12-4 and TRBJ2-1; weak D call: TRBD2 (5 bases). Trimming took off 6 bases at V and 5 bases at J, with 14 bases between the two ends. The CDR3 has 14 amino acids. CDR3: CASSPTRVHNEQFF. The DNA for the CDR3 is TGTGCCAGCAGCCCCACTAGAGTTCACAATGAGCAGTTCTTC.

This clonotype was counted only a few times. CDR3 sequence reads: CASKSFTNYGYTF. In nucleotides, the CDR3 is TGTGCCAGCAAAAGTTTTACTAACTATGGCTACACCTTC. The chain employs TRBV12-3 or TRBV12-4 and TRBJ1-2; D is ambiguous. The V gene lost 7 bases and the J gene lost 0 bases, with 9 bases spanning the gap. The CDR3 has 13 residues.

The chain has TRBV20-1 and TRBJ2-3; 14 bases align to TRBD2. Germline V gene sequence: CDR1 DFQATT, CDR2 SNEGSKA (reference sequence). CDR3 length equals 15 residues. Losses at the gene ends were 2 bases for V and 4 bases for J; bases not matched to a gene: 2. The CDR3 sequence: CSARRLAGGPDTQYF. The CDR3 nucleotides read TGCAGTGCTAGACGACTAGCGGGGGGGCCAGATACGCAGTATTTT.

This clonotype showed up many times. The rearrangement joins TRBV7-2 to TRBJ1-2; a possible D gene is TRBD1 (5 bases). The length of the CDR3 is 14 residues. V was clipped by 1 base and J by 5 bases, with 11 bases between them. The V gene's germline CDR1 is SGHTA and CDR2 FQGNSA. The CDR3 region is CASSLEGRGYGYTF. The DNA of the CDR3 is TGTGCCAGCAGCTTAGAGGGCCGGGGGTATGGCTACACCTTC.

This clonotype showed up just a few times. The rearrangement links TRBV9 to TRBJ2-1; 9 positions match TRBD1. The junction had 16 bases not matched to a gene; V was cut back by 6 bases and J by 9 bases. CDR1 is SGDLS, CDR2 YYNGEE, per germline. This CDR3 is built from 16 residues. CDR3 sequence reads: CASTRSGQGYTSEQFF. As DNA, the CDR3 is TGTGCCAGCACCCGATCAGGACAGGGGTATACAAGTGAGCAGTTCTTC.

This clonotype was observed many times. The rearrangement joins TRBV20-1 to TRBJ2-1, with 7 bases matching TRBD2. CDR3 size: 13 residues. V gave up 3 bases and J gave up 8 bases; unmatched junction bases: 7. Germline V gives CDR1 DFQATT, CDR2 SNEGSKA (reference sequence). This CDR3 reads CSASRGGSDEQFF. CDR3 nucleotides: TGCAGTGCTAGTCGCGGCGGGAGCGATGAGCAGTTCTTC.

This clonotype came up a few times. This chain connects TRBV2 to TRBJ2-7; 10 bases align to TRBD2. CDR1 is SNHLY and CDR2 is FYNNEI in the germline V gene. The CDR3 spans 14 residues. Trimming took 7 bases from V and 3 from J; bases not matched to a gene: 6. The DNA of the CDR3 is TGTGCCAGCAACATAGCGGGGGGCCGCTACGAGCAGTACTTC. Residues: CASNIAGGRYEQYF.

This clonotype was observed many times. The chain is built from TRBV20-1 and TRBJ2-5; TRBD2 matches 7 bases. CDR1 DFQATT and CDR2 SNEGSKA come from the germline V gene (reference sequence). V was clipped by 3 bases and J by 4 bases; unmatched bases: 5. This CDR3 is built from 13 residues. The CDR3 protein is CSASSAGVETQYF. As DNA, the CDR3 is TGCAGTGCTAGTTCCGCGGGAGTAGAGACCCAGTACTTC.

The chain recombines TRBV9 with TRBJ2-3, with TRBD2 matching over 7 bases. Germline V gives CDR1 SGDLS, CDR2 YYNGEE. The V segment lost 0 bases and the J segment 4 bases; nucleotides outside the gene matches: 5. The length of the CDR3 is 15 residues. CDR3 in DNA: TGTGCCAGCAGCGTAGACGCGGGAGTAGCAGATACGCAGTATTTT. The encoded protein is CASSVDAGVADTQYF. Variable domain in full (rest from reference TRBV9 and TRBJ2-3): DSGVTQTPKHLITATGQRVTLRCSPRSGDLSVYWYQQSLDQGLQFLIQYYNGEERAKGNILERFSAQQFPDLHSELNLSSLELGDSALYFCASSVDAGVADTQYFGPGTRLTVL.

This clonotype has at least ten counts. This chain uses TRBV29-1 with TRBJ1-2; no firm D call. V shed 6 bases and J shed 10 bases, with 12 bases lying between them. The CDR3 is made up of 10 amino acids. Germline V CDR1 and CDR2: SQVTM, ANQGSEA. The CDR3 loop reads CSVWATFYTF. In DNA form, the CDR3 reads TGCAGCGTCTGGGCCACATTCTACACCTTC. Variable domain in full (rest from reference TRBV29-1 and TRBJ1-2): SAVISQKPSRDICQRGTSLTIQCQVDSQVTMMFWYRQQPGQSLTLIATANQGSEATYESGFVIDKFPISRPNLTFSTLTVSNMSPEDSSIYLCSVWATFYTFGSGTRLTVV.

This clonotype was counted many times. The gene calls are TRBV6-1 and TRBJ1-4; D is undetermined. Trimming removed 7 bases from V and 6 bases from J, with 9 bases in between. The V gene's germline CDR1 is MNHNS and CDR2 SASEGT. This CDR3 is 12 amino acids long. CDR3 sequence: CASNNRYEKLFF. CDR3 DNA: TGTGCCAGCAATAACCGATATGAAAAACTGTTTTTT.

This clonotype came up a few times. The gene calls are TRBV20-1 and TRBJ2-7; D possibly matches TRBD1 or TRBD2 (5 bases each). CDR3 length: 15 residues. The germline CDR1 and CDR2 sequences are DFQATT and SNEGSKA (reference sequence). V lost 6 bases and J lost 1, with 19 bases in between. The CDR3 DNA is TGCAGTGCCATCTCCGGGACGGTGATATCCTACGAGCAGTACTTC. Amino acids: CSAISGTVISYEQYF.

This clonotype was seen a few times. The chain links TRBV7-9 to TRBJ1-6; TRBD1 is a possible D gene (6 bases). This CDR3 comprises 13 residues. Trimming stripped 11 bases from V and 5 bases from J, with 13 bases between. From germline, CDR1 is SEHNR and CDR2 FQNEAQ (reference sequence). CDR3 sequence (DNA): TGTGCCCTAGGGGGTTTTGATAATTCACCCCTCCACTTT. Protein product: CALGGFDNSPLHF.

This clonotype was seen a few times. CDR3 DNA sequence: TGTGCCAGCAGCCGGGGGGGGACTACTAATGAAAAACTGTTTTTT. This codes for CASSRGGTTNEKLFF. The chain uses TRBV6-1 and TRBJ1-4; a possible D gene is TRBD1 (5 bases). Trimming shortened V by 6 bases and J by 2 bases, and 13 bases separated the two germline ends. The germline V gene encodes CDR1 MNHNS and CDR2 SASEGT. The CDR3 runs to 15 residues.

This clonotype has a handful of counts. The rearrangement uses TRBV10-3 and TRBJ1-2, with D uncertain. Germline V gene sequence: CDR1 ENHRY, CDR2 SYGVKD. The CDR3 runs 13 residues. The V end lost 2 bases, the J end lost 4 bases, and 8 bases lay between the germline ends. In DNA form, the CDR3 reads TGTGCCATCAGTGAGGGATCCTTCTATGGCTACACCTTC. It translates to CAISEGSFYGYTF.

As for this clonotype: One end of the junction does not line up with germline, which may come from a read error. The genes are TRBV20-1 and TRBJ2-1; 9 bases agree with TRBD1. From germline, CDR1 is DFQATT and CDR2 SNEGSKA (reference sequence). This CDR3 is built from 18 residues. The CDR3 loop reads CNAPSALIGTGRGNEQFF. The CDR3 bases are TGCAATGCTCCCTCCGCCCTCATCGGGACAGGGAGGGGCAATGAGCAGTTCTTC.

This clonotype was found a few times. The chain has TRBV7-9 and TRBJ1-2, with 7 bases identical to TRBD1. The CDR3 is made up of 15 amino acids. V trimming: 5 bases; J trimming: 3 bases; junction bases outside the gene matches: 9. Germline CDR1 SEHNR, CDR2 FQNEAQ (reference sequence). Written as DNA, the CDR3 is TGTGCCAGCAGCCTAATCTTTAGGGGGCACTATGGCTACACCTTC. Translating it yields CASSLIFRGHYGYTF.